This T cell receptor beta chain appears in the sequencing data of a study of T cell changes during pregnancy in multiple sclerosis (dated by TCRdb to the late 2010s). Regarding the research as a whole: Changes in the T cell repertoire over the course of pregnancy were examined in this study in women with multiple sclerosis.

A word on this clone: Its antigen is unknown. Base qualities are not at hand, and no much larger clone is one base apart.

Libraries were prepared through the immunoSEQ multiplex PCR assay. The table comes from immuneACCESS by way of TCRdb, which keeps in-frame sequences with V and J called. Part of the clones is missing from these tables; in studies checked, under half for an unresolved V gene and the rest for unknown reasons. Counted in this sample were about 100,000 clones; 90% of them appeared once. Over 0.6% of the sample is held by the ten biggest clonotypes. The CDR3 numbers 14 residues from cysteine through phenylalanine. Just the 42-base CDR3 DNA is kept, in frame starting at base 1. V loses 9 bases, J loses 3 bases, and the germline ends lie 18 bases apart. Sequences LNHDA (CDR1) and SQIVND (CDR2) are obtained from the germline V gene (reference sequence).

This specimen consisted of peripheral blood, obtained in the second trimester of pregnancy. Rearrangement joined TRBV19 to TRBJ2-7; a tentative D call is TRBD1 (6 bases match). This clonotype was sampled from a female donor in good health, enrolled as a control in a pregnancy study. For the CDR3, the sequence is CASAPGTQLYEQYF. The nucleotide sequence is given as TGTGCCAGCGCCCCCGGGACACAACTCTACGAGCAGTACTTC.